This entry is about one T cell receptor (beta chain). The antigen remains unidentified. These data belong to a study of cytomegalovirus exposure and HLA in healthy donors. Profiling relied on immunoSEQ multiplex PCR, and the TCRdb table lists in-frame clones only, not all of them. The table includes about 240,000 clones, around 87% detected once. The germline V and J ends were trimmed by 3 bases and 1 base, with 11 bases remaining between them. The CDR3 is 14 residues long. The germline gives CDR1 SGHRS, CDR2 YFSETQ. General observations from the study: It was reportedly the case that the classifier diagnosed cytomegalovirus status with high specificity and sensitivity. The study found most TCR sequences rare, yet found some public TCRs in many donors.

The source is a woman aged 25 to 39 in good health and CMV-seropositive. The V and J genes are TRBV5-1 and TRBJ2-7; the D gene is possibly TRBD1 (5 bases). What was sequenced was PBMCs. The CDR3 bases are TGCGCCAGCAGCTCGGTGACAGAGTCCTACGAGCAGTACTTC. It codes for CASSSVTESYEQYF. Full variable domain (rest looked up from reference TRBV5-1 and TRBJ2-7): KAGVTQTPRYLIKTRGQQVTLSCSPISGHRSVSWYQQTPGQGLQFLFEYFSETQRNKGNFPGRFSGRQFSNSRSEMNVSTLELGDSALYLCASSSVTESYEQYFGPGTRLTVT.